The 14 T cell receptor beta chains presented below share a single source sample, sequenced in a study of OX40 agonist ivuxolimab in advanced cancers. Generated by immunoSEQ multiplex PCR, the TCRdb table keeps only in-frame clones and is missing some. The data hold approximately 87,000 clones, with about 90% observed a single time. The sample here was CD4+ or CD8+ T cells sorted from blood, taken in a trial of the OX40 agonist ivuxolimab. These TCRs come from an adult with an advanced solid tumor such as melanoma, head and neck, liver or kidney cancer.

The chain has TRBV7-9 and TRBJ1-4, with D perhaps matching TRBD1 (5 bases). Germline V gene data show CDR1 as SEHNR and CDR2 as FQNEAQ (reference sequence). This CDR3 has 11 amino acids. The V end lost 3 bases, the J end lost 11 bases, and 7 bases lay between the germline ends. DNA of the CDR3: TGTGCCAGCAGCTTGGACACCAAACTGTTTTTT. Its translation: CASSLDTKLFF.

The chain recombines TRBV5-4 with TRBJ2-1, with unresolved D. Germline CDR1 reads SGHNT; CDR2 reads YYREEE (reference sequence). V was cut by 6 bases and J by 5 bases, with 15 bases left in between. This CDR3 comprises 14 residues. CDR3 nucleotides: TGTGCCAGCACGCAGGCCCGGAGTAACAATGAGCAGTTCTTC. It is translated as CASTQARSNNEQFF.

V is TRBV5-1 and J is TRBJ2-5; a weak D match, TRBD1 (6 bases). The CDR3 length is 14 residues. V gave up 4 bases and J gave up 4 bases, with 14 bases separating them. The germline V gene has CDR1 SGHRS and CDR2 YFSETQ. CDR3 protein: CASSEGDQLETQYF. For the CDR3, the DNA is TGCGCCAGCAGCGAGGGGGACCAATTAGAGACCCAGTACTTC.

As DNA, the CDR3 is TGTGCCAGCAGTACCCAGGGAACTCTTTATGGCTACACCTTC. Translated: CASSTQGTLYGYTF. The chain joins TRBV6-6 to TRBJ1-2; a weak D match, TRBD1 (5 bases). Germline lookup yields CDR1 MNHNY and CDR2 SVGAGI (reference sequence). The CDR3 sequence is 14 residues long. The V end lost 5 bases, the J end lost 5 bases, and 15 bases lay between the germline ends.

The CDR3 nucleotides are TGCGCCAGCAGCTTGGGACTAGCGGGATTACACGAGCAGTACTTC. Protein sequence: CASSLGLAGLHEQYF. The V gene is TRBV5-1, the J gene TRBJ2-7; TRBD2 aligns across 11 bases. Germline CDR1 and CDR2: SGHRS and YFSETQ. CDR3 length: 15 amino acids. Trimming removed 0 bases from V and 5 bases from J; junction bases left unmatched: 4.

The chain employs TRBV30 and TRBJ1-1, with 8 bases matching TRBD1. This CDR3 region has 13 residues. V lost 5 bases to trimming and J lost 0 bases; unmatched junction nucleotides: 2. In germline, CDR1 is GTSNPN, CDR2 SVGIG (reference sequence). The DNA for the CDR3 is TGTGCCTGGGGACAGGGCATGAACACTGAAGCTTTCTTT. It specifies CAWGQGMNTEAFF.

The chain carries TRBV11-2 and TRBJ2-5; 8 bases agree with TRBD2. This CDR3 comprises 17 residues. From germline, CDR1 is SGHAT and CDR2 FQNNGV. V lost 5 bases to trimming and J lost 2 bases; unmatched junction nucleotides: 13. The CDR3 DNA reads TGTGCCAGCAGCCGGACGGGGGGGGTCGCTGCTCAAGAGACCCAGTACTTC. Protein product: CASSRTGGVAAQETQYF.

On this clone: A junction boundary mismatches the germline segment, possibly from a read error. The V gene is TRBV5-4, the J gene TRBJ2-7; 8 nucleotides line up with TRBD1. In germline, CDR1 is SGHNT, CDR2 YYREEE (reference sequence). CDR3 size: 13 residues. The CDR3 DNA is TGTGCCAGCAGATTGGGACAGGACGGTGTGCAGTACTTC. It specifies CASRLGQDGVQYF. Looking up the rest from reference TRBV5-4 and TRBJ2-7 gives the full variable domain: ETGVTQSPTHLIKTRGQQVTLRCSSQSGHNTVSWYQQALGQGPQFIFQYYREEENGRGNFPPRFSGLQFPNYSSELNVNALELDDSALYLCASRLGQDGVQYFGPGTRLTVT.

The genes are TRBV28 and TRBJ2-1, with no clear D. V lost 10 bases and J lost 9, with 22 bases in between. The CDR3 totals 14 residues. The V gene's germline CDR1 is MDHEN and CDR2 SYDVKM. The CDR3 region is CAIRRGPRVLEQFF. The DNA of the CDR3 is TGTGCCATCCGTCGAGGCCCTAGGGTTCTTGAGCAGTTCTTC.

V is TRBV29-1 and J is TRBJ2-3, with a weak D call TRBD2 (6 bases). The germline V gene encodes CDR1 SQVTM and CDR2 ANQGSEA. V lost 7 bases and J lost 2, with 13 bases in between. The CDR3 has 13 amino acids. In DNA, the CDR3 is TGCAGCGGTAGACTAGGGTTCACAGATACGCAGTATTTT. It encodes CSGRLGFTDTQYF.

The chain combines TRBV7-9 with TRBJ1-2; 7 bases agree with TRBD1. Germline assignment: CDR1 SEHNR and CDR2 FQNEAQ (reference sequence). This CDR3 has 14 residues. J was trimmed by 4 bases and V by 5 bases; bases with no gene match: 7. The CDR3 nucleotides read TGTGCCAGCAGCACAACAGGGGTTGCCTATGGCTACACCTTC. Amino acid sequence: CASSTTGVAYGYTF.

The V call is TRBV12-2, the J call TRBJ2-7; the D call TRBD1 from the table was never checked on the DNA. TRBV12-2 is a known pseudogene. The CDR3 runs 19 residues. The CDR3 nucleotides are TGTGCAAGTCGCTTAAACCGGACAGGGGGCTTGCGGCCCCACTACGAGCAGTACTTC. It translates to CASRLNRTGGLRPHYEQYF.

The chain couples TRBV7-9 to TRBJ2-3, with 9 bases that match TRBD1. The junction had 3 bases not matched to a gene; V was cut back by 1 base and J by 4 bases. Germline-derived CDR1 and CDR2 are SEHNR and FQNEAQ (reference sequence). This CDR3 has 15 amino acids. The CDR3 DNA follows: TGTGCCAGCAGCTTAGACAGGGGGCAGTCAGATACGCAGTATTTT. This codes for CASSLDRGQSDTQYF.

The chain couples TRBV19 to TRBJ1-5; maybe TRBD1 (6 bases). The CDR3 covers 14 residues. Germline assignment: CDR1 LNHDA and CDR2 SQIVND (reference sequence). V was shortened by 7 bases and J by 5 bases, with 15 bases between the two germline ends. The CDR3 is CASMAGGGYQPQHF. The CDR3, as DNA: TGTGCCAGTATGGCGGGAGGGGGGTATCAGCCCCAGCATTTT.